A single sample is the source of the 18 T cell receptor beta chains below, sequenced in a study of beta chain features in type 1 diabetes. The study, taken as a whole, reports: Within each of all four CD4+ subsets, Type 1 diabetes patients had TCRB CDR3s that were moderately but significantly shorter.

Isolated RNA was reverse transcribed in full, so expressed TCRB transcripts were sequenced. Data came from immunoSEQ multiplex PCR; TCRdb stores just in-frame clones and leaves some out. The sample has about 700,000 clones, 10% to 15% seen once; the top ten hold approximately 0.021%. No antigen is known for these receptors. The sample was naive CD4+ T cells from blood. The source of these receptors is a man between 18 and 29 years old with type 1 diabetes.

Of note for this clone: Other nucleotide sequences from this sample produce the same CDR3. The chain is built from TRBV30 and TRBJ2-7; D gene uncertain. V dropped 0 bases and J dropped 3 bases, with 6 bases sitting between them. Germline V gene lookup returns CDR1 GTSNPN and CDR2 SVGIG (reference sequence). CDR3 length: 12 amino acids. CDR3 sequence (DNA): TGTGCCTGGAGTGTACGTTTCTACGAGCAGTACTTC. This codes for CAWSVRFYEQYF. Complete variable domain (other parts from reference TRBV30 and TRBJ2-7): SQTIHQWPATLVQPVGSPLSLECTVEGTSNPNLYWYRQAAGRGLQLLFYSVGIGQISSEVPQNLSASRPQDRQFILSSKKLLLSDSGFYLCAWSVRFYEQYFGPGTRLTVT.

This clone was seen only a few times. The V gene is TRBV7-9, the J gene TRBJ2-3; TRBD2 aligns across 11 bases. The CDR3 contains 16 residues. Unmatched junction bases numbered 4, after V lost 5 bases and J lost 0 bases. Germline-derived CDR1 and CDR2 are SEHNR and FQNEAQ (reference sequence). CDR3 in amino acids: CASSPSSGGSTDTQYF. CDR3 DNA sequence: TGTGCCAGCAGCCCATCTAGCGGGGGGAGCACAGATACGCAGTATTTT.

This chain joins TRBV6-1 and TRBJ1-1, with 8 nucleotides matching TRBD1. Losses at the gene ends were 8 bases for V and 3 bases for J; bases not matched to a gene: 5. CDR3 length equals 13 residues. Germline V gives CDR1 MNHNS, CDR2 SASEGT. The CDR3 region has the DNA TGTGCCAGCTACAGGGGGATGGACACTGAAGCTTTCTTT. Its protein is CASYRGMDTEAFF.

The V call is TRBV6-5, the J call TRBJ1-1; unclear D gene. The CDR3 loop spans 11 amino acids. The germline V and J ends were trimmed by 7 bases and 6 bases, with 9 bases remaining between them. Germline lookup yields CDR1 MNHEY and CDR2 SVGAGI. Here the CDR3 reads CASTEGAEAFF. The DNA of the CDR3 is TGTGCCAGCACGGAGGGCGCTGAAGCTTTCTTT.

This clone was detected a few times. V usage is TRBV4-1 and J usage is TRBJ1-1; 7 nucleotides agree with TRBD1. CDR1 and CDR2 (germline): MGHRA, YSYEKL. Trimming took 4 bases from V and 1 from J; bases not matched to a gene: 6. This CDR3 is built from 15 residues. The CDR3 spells CASSPYRGRNTEAFF. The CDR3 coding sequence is TGCGCCAGCAGCCCTTACAGGGGACGGAACACTGAAGCTTTCTTT.

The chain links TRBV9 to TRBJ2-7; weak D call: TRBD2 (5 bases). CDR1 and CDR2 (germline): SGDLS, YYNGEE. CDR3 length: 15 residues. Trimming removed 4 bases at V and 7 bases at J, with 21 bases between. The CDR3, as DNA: TGTGCCAGCAGCTCACGGCCCCAAGGGAGCCGGGAGCAGTACTTC. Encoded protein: CASSSRPQGSREQYF.

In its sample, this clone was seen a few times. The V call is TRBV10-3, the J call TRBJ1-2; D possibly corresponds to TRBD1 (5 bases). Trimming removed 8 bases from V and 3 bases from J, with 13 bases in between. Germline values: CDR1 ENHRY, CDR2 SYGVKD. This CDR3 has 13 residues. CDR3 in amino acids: CAIGGGGDYGYTF. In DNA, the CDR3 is TGTGCCATCGGGGGAGGCGGAGACTATGGCTACACCTTC.

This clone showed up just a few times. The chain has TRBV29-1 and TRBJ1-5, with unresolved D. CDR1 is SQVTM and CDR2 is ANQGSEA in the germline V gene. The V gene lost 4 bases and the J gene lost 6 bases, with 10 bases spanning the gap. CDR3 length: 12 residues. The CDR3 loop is CSVVPPGQPQHF. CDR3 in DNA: TGCAGCGTTGTGCCACCAGGTCAGCCCCAGCATTTT.

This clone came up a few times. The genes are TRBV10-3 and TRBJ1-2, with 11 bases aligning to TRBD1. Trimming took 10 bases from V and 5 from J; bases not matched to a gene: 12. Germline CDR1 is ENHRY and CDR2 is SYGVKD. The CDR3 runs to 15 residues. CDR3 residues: CATDGTGGKEYGYTF. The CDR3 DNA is TGTGCCACGGACGGGACAGGGGGAAAGGAGTATGGCTACACCTTC.

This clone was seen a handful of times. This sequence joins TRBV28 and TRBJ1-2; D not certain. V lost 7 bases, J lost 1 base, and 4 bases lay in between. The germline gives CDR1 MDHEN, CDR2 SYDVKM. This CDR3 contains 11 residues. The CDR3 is CASTYNYGYTF. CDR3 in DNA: TGTGCCAGCACCTATAACTATGGCTACACCTTC.

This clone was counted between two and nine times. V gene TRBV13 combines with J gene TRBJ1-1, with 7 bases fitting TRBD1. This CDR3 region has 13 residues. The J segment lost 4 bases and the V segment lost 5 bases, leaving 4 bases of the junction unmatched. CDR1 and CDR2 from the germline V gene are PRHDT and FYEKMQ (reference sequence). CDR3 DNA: TGTGCCAGCAGCCCAGGGGGTTTCACTGAAGCTTTCTTT. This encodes CASSPGGFTEAFF.

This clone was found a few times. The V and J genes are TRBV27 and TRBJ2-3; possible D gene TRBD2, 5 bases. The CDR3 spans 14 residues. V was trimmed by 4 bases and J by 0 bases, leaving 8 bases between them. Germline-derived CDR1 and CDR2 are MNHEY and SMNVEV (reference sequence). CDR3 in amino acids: CASSSDWSTDTQYF. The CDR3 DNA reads TGTGCCAGCAGTTCGGACTGGAGCACAGATACGCAGTATTTT.

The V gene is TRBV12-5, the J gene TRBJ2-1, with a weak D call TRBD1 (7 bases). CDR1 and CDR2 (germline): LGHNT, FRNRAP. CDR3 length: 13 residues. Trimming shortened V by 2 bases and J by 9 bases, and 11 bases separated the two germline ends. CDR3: CASGLFQGGEQFF. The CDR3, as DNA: TGTGCTAGTGGTTTGTTTCAGGGGGGTGAGCAGTTCTTC. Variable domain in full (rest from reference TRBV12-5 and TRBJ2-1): DARVTQTPRHKVTEMGQEVTMRCQPILGHNTVFWYRQTMMQGLELLAYFRNRAPLDDSGMPKDRFSAEMPDATLATLKIQPSEPRDSAVYFCASGLFQGGEQFFGPGTRLTVL.

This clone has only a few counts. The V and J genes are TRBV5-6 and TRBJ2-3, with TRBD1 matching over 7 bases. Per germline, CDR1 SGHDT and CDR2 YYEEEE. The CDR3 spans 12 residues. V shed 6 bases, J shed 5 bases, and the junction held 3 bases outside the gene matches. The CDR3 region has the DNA TGTGCCAGCAATCAGGGGGAAGATACGCAGTATTTT. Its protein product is CASNQGEDTQYF.

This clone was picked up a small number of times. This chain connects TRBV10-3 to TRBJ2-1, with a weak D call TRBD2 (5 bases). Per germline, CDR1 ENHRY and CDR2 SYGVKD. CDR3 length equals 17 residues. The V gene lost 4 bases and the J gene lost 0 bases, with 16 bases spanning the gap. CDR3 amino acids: CAISAQTPGNSYNEQFF. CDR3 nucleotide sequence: TGTGCCATCAGTGCCCAGACCCCGGGGAACTCCTACAATGAGCAGTTCTTC.

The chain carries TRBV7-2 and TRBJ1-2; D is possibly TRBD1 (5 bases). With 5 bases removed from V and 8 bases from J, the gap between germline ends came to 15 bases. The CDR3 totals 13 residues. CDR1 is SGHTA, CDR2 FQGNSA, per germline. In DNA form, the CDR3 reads TGTGCCAGCAGCCTGGGGGTCCCTAGGGGCTACACCTTC. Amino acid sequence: CASSLGVPRGYTF.

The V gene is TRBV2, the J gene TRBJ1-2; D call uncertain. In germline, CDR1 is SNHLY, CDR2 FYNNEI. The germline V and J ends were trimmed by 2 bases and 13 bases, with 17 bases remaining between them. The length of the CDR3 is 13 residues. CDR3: CASSEPFGIRTTF. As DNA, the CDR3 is TGTGCCAGCAGTGAACCGTTTGGGATCCGGACCACCTTC.

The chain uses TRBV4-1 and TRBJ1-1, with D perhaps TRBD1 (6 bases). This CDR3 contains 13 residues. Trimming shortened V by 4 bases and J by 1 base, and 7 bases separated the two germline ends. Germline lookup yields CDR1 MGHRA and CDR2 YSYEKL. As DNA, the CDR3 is TGCGCCAGCAGCCGACAGGAGAACACTGAAGCTTTCTTT. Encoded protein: CASSRQENTEAFF.